This is a list of T cell receptor beta chains from one sample in a study of blood T cell repertoires in COVID-19. Method: immunoSEQ multiplex PCR; TCRdb's copy keeps in-frame clones and lacks some. The profile shows over 200,000 clones, roughly nine tenths of them singletons. Specimen: peripheral blood. Every receptor here comes from a middle-aged man who had recovered from COVID-19. Both conserved end residues are part of each CDR3. The D gene is left open where the match is weak. Clone size is given for some rows only: seen once, a few or many times, or a class if the clone is expanded.

V gene: TRBV6-6
J gene: TRBJ2-7
D gene: -
clone size: once
CDR3 protein: CASSYGSSAGTYEQYF
CDR3 DNA: TGTGCCAGCAGTTATGGGAGCTCCGCGGGGACCTACGAGCAGTACTTC

V gene: TRBV9
J gene: TRBJ2-3
D gene: TRBD2
clone size: -
CDR3 protein: CASSVELAGGSTDTQYF
CDR3 DNA: TGTGCCAGCAGCGTCGAACTAGCGGGGGGGAGCACAGATACGCAGTATTTT

V gene: TRBV5-1
J gene: TRBJ1-6
D gene: TRBD1
clone size: -
CDR3 protein: CASSLGQARGNSPLHF
CDR3 DNA: TGCGCCAGCAGCCTAGGACAGGCGAGGGGAAATTCACCCCTCCACTTT

V gene: TRBV5-1
J gene: TRBJ2-7
D gene: TRBD2
clone size: -
CDR3 protein: CASSLEGSGQYEQYF
CDR3 DNA: TGCGCCAGCAGCTTGGAAGGTAGCGGGCAGTACGAGCAGTACTTC

V gene: TRBV21-1
J gene: TRBJ1-1
D gene: -
clone size: -
CDR3 protein: CASSPQGQGFEAFF
CDR3 DNA: TGTGCCAGCAGTCCGCAGGGACAGGGGTTTGAAGCTTTCTTT

V gene: TRBV6-6
J gene: TRBJ2-5
D gene: -
clone size: -
CDR3 protein: CASSYSPRGQETQYF
CDR3 DNA: TGTGCCAGCAGTTACTCCCCCCGGGGGCAAGAGACCCAGTACTTC

V gene: TRBV5-6
J gene: TRBJ1-5
D gene: -
clone size: -
CDR3 protein: CASSLGHLSNQPQHF
CDR3 DNA: TGTGCCAGCAGCCTGGGACATTTAAGCAATCAGCCCCAGCATTTT

V gene: TRBV30
J gene: TRBJ2-1
D gene: TRBD2
clone size: -
CDR3 protein: CAWSVRAGLANFF
CDR3 DNA: TGTGCCTGGAGTGTACGGGCGGGACTAGCGAATTTCTTC

V gene: TRBV29-1
J gene: TRBJ2-7
D gene: -
clone size: -
CDR3 protein: CSVEIQGGYEQYF
CDR3 DNA: TGCAGCGTTGAAATACAGGGTGGGTACGAGCAGTACTTC

V gene: TRBV5-4
J gene: TRBJ1-2
D gene: -
clone size: -
CDR3 protein: CASSSDMYGYTF
CDR3 DNA: TGTGCCAGCAGCTCCGACATGTATGGCTACACCTTC

V gene: TRBV3-1/TRBV3-2
J gene: TRBJ2-3
D gene: -
clone size: -
CDR3 protein: CASSQIGGRTDTQYF
CDR3 DNA: TGTGCCAGCAGCCAGATCGGGGGAAGGACAGATACGCAGTATTTT

V gene: TRBV2
J gene: TRBJ1-2
D gene: -
clone size: -
CDR3 protein: CASSLLSRGGYTF
CDR3 DNA: TGTGCCAGCAGCCTCCTGAGCCGGGGTGGCTACACCTTC

V gene: TRBV11-2
J gene: TRBJ1-2
D gene: TRBD1
clone size: -
CDR3 protein: CASSLESPGQPNYGYTF
CDR3 DNA: TGTGCCAGCAGCTTAGAATCCCCGGGACAGCCTAACTATGGCTACACCTTC

V gene: TRBV6-2/TRBV6-3
J gene: TRBJ1-6
D gene: -
clone size: -
CDR3 protein: CASSYVSSLNSPLHF
CDR3 DNA: TGTGCCAGCAGTTACGTGTCGTCCTTGAATTCACCCCTCCACTTT

V gene: TRBV10-2
J gene: TRBJ2-5
D gene: -
clone size: -
CDR3 protein: CAASTVKETQYF
CDR3 DNA: TGCGCCGCATCGACAGTCAAAGAGACCCAGTACTTC

V gene: TRBV30
J gene: TRBJ2-7
D gene: TRBD2
clone size: -
CDR3 protein: CAWSPGGGPTSYEQYF
CDR3 DNA: TGTGCCTGGAGCCCCGGGGGGGGGCCTACCTCCTACGAGCAGTACTTC

V gene: TRBV5-6
J gene: TRBJ1-1
D gene: TRBD1
clone size: -
CDR3 protein: CASSLTGVRTEAFF
CDR3 DNA: TGTGCCAGCAGTTTGACAGGGGTAAGAACTGAAGCTTTCTTT

V gene: TRBV19
J gene: TRBJ2-7
D gene: TRBD2
clone size: -
CDR3 protein: CASTVKASGAIYEQYF
CDR3 DNA: TGTGCCAGTACAGTCAAGGCTAGCGGGGCTATATACGAGCAGTACTTC

V gene: TRBV5-1
J gene: TRBJ2-2
D gene: -
clone size: -
CDR3 protein: CASSLSGNTGELFF
CDR3 DNA: TGCGCCAGCAGCTTGTCGGGGAACACCGGGGAGCTGTTTTTT

V gene: TRBV3-1/TRBV3-2
J gene: TRBJ1-6
D gene: TRBD1
clone size: -
CDR3 protein: CASTRQGSNSPLHF
CDR3 DNA: TGTGCCAGCACCCGACAGGGAAGCAATTCACCCCTCCACTTT

V gene: TRBV7-6
J gene: TRBJ2-7
D gene: -
clone size: -
CDR3 protein: CASSLAHDRIRYEQYF
CDR3 DNA: TGTGCCAGCAGCTTAGCTCATGACAGAATCCGTTACGAGCAGTACTTC

V gene: TRBV7-9
J gene: TRBJ2-7
D gene: -
clone size: -
CDR3 protein: CASSLAAYEQYF
CDR3 DNA: TGTGCCAGCAGCTTAGCCGCCTACGAGCAGTACTTC

V gene: TRBV6-2/TRBV6-3
J gene: TRBJ1-1
D gene: TRBD1
clone size: -
CDR3 protein: CASSYLGTGPYTEAFF
CDR3 DNA: TGTGCCAGCAGTTACCTTGGGACAGGACCCTACACTGAAGCTTTCTTT

V gene: TRBV6-2/TRBV6-3
J gene: TRBJ2-3
D gene: -
clone size: -
CDR3 protein: CASSLESWRTDTQYF
CDR3 DNA: TGTGCCAGCAGTTTAGAGTCCTGGAGGACAGATACGCAGTATTTT

V gene: TRBV27
J gene: TRBJ1-5
D gene: -
clone size: -
CDR3 protein: CASSLFTSGNQPQHF
CDR3 DNA: TGTGCCAGCAGTTTATTCACTTCGGGAAATCAGCCCCAGCATTTT

V gene: TRBV19
J gene: TRBJ1-5
D gene: TRBD1
clone size: -
CDR3 protein: CASSIALPFDRGDQPQHF
CDR3 DNA: TGTGCCAGTAGTATAGCCCTCCCATTCGACAGGGGGGATCAGCCCCAGCATTTT

V gene: TRBV19
J gene: TRBJ2-7
D gene: TRBD1
clone size: -
CDR3 protein: CASSTRQGYEQYF
CDR3 DNA: TGTGCCAGTAGTACCCGACAGGGCTACGAGCAGTACTTC

V gene: TRBV11-3
J gene: TRBJ2-3
D gene: TRBD2
clone size: -
CDR3 protein: CASSLRPSGTDTQYF
CDR3 DNA: TGTGCCAGCAGCTTAAGGCCTAGCGGGACAGATACGCAGTATTTT

V gene: TRBV6-5
J gene: TRBJ1-1
D gene: -
clone size: -
CDR3 protein: CASSPGLQITEAFF
CDR3 DNA: TGTGCCAGCAGTCCGGGACTCCAAATCACTGAAGCTTTCTTT

V gene: TRBV19
J gene: TRBJ2-7
D gene: -
clone size: -
CDR3 protein: CASSPVGYEQYF
CDR3 DNA: TGTGCCAGTAGTCCAGTTGGCTACGAGCAGTACTTC

V gene: TRBV10-1
J gene: TRBJ1-5
D gene: -
clone size: few
CDR3 protein: CASSEGVGQPQHF
CDR3 DNA: TGCGCCAGCAGTGAGGGAGTGGGTCAGCCCCAGCATTTT

V gene: TRBV19
J gene: TRBJ1-2
D gene: -
clone size: -
CDR3 protein: CASNPGGLGNYGYTF
CDR3 DNA: TGTGCCAGTAACCCCGGGGGGTTGGGAAACTATGGCTACACCTTC

V gene: TRBV4-1
J gene: TRBJ1-2
D gene: -
clone size: few
CDR3 protein: CASSHGAGMGYTF
CDR3 DNA: TGCGCCAGCAGCCATGGGGCAGGGATGGGCTACACCTTC

V gene: TRBV27
J gene: TRBJ1-2
D gene: -
clone size: -
CDR3 protein: CASKRAGAQSFYGYTF
CDR3 DNA: TGTGCCAGCAAGAGGGCAGGGGCACAATCCTTCTATGGCTACACCTTC

V gene: TRBV11-3
J gene: TRBJ2-7
D gene: TRBD1
clone size: -
CDR3 protein: CASSEGATSYEQYF
CDR3 DNA: TGTGCCAGCAGCGAGGGGGCTACGTCCTACGAGCAGTACTTC

V gene: TRBV7-2
J gene: TRBJ2-3
D gene: -
clone size: -
CDR3 protein: CASSFNRDFTDTQYF
CDR3 DNA: TGTGCCAGCAGCTTCAATCGGGACTTCACAGATACGCAGTATTTT

V gene: TRBV27
J gene: TRBJ1-6
D gene: TRBD1
clone size: -
CDR3 protein: CASSSDRGHYSPLHF
CDR3 DNA: TGTGCCAGCAGTTCTGACAGGGGGCATTATTCACCCCTCCACTTT

V gene: TRBV5-4
J gene: TRBJ1-1
D gene: TRBD1
clone size: -
CDR3 protein: CASSPDRGSGRGTEAFF
CDR3 DNA: TGTGCCAGCAGCCCGGACAGGGGCTCGGGTCGGGGCACTGAAGCTTTCTTT

V gene: TRBV2
J gene: TRBJ1-5
D gene: -
clone size: -
CDR3 protein: CASSERGGQPQHF
CDR3 DNA: TGTGCCAGCAGTGAGCGAGGGGGTCAGCCCCAGCATTTT

V gene: TRBV6-2/TRBV6-3
J gene: TRBJ2-1
D gene: TRBD1
clone size: once
CDR3 protein: CASSRPRTGGSHNEQFF
CDR3 DNA: TGTGCCAGCAGCCGCCCCCGTACAGGGGGCAGCCACAATGAGCAGTTCTTC

V gene: TRBV30
J gene: TRBJ2-4
D gene: -
clone size: once
CDR3 protein: CAWRPQGGESQYF
CDR3 DNA: TGTGCCTGGAGGCCCCAAGGGGGGGAGTCTCAGTACTTC

V gene: TRBV4-1
J gene: TRBJ2-1
D gene: -
clone size: -
CDR3 protein: CASSQGAEQFF
CDR3 DNA: TGCGCCAGCAGCCAAGGCGCTGAGCAGTTCTTC

V gene: TRBV5-6
J gene: TRBJ2-5
D gene: -
clone size: -
CDR3 protein: CASSLRLGYQETQYF
CDR3 DNA: TGTGCCAGCAGCTTGCGCCTGGGCTACCAAGAGACCCAGTACTTC

V gene: TRBV30
J gene: TRBJ1-1
D gene: -
clone size: -
CDR3 protein: CAWCWGVKFRNTEAFF
CDR3 DNA: TGTGCCTGGTGTTGGGGAGTTAAGTTTCGGAACACTGAAGCTTTCTTT

V gene: TRBV7-2
J gene: TRBJ2-1
D gene: -
clone size: -
CDR3 protein: CASSLNPDWREEQFF
CDR3 DNA: TGTGCCAGCAGCCTAAACCCGGACTGGCGGGAAGAGCAGTTCTTC

V gene: TRBV5-1
J gene: TRBJ2-6
D gene: -
clone size: -
CDR3 protein: CASSPGRGTKANVLTF
CDR3 DNA: TGCGCCAGCAGCCCTGGTAGGGGCACAAAGGCCAACGTCCTGACTTTC

V gene: TRBV30
J gene: TRBJ2-1
D gene: -
clone size: -
CDR3 protein: CAWSAGLASYNEQFF
CDR3 DNA: TGTGCCTGGAGTGCCGGCCTAGCCTCCTACAATGAGCAGTTCTTC

V gene: TRBV18
J gene: TRBJ1-3
D gene: -
clone size: -
CDR3 protein: CASSSLSGNTIYF
CDR3 DNA: TGTGCCAGCTCATCTCTCTCTGGAAACACCATATATTTT

V gene: TRBV19
J gene: TRBJ1-5
D gene: TRBD1
clone size: -
CDR3 protein: CASTRTGSHNQPQHF
CDR3 DNA: TGTGCCAGTACCAGGACAGGGAGTCATAATCAGCCCCAGCATTTT

V gene: TRBV7-2
J gene: TRBJ2-1
D gene: TRBD1
clone size: -
CDR3 protein: CASSLRGRDRVVNEQFF
CDR3 DNA: TGTGCCAGCAGCTTAAGGGGCCGGGACAGGGTCGTCAATGAGCAGTTCTTC

V gene: TRBV27
J gene: TRBJ2-7
D gene: TRBD2
clone size: -
CDR3 protein: CASRGLESSYEQYF
CDR3 DNA: TGTGCCAGCCGTGGACTAGAGAGCTCCTACGAGCAGTACTTC